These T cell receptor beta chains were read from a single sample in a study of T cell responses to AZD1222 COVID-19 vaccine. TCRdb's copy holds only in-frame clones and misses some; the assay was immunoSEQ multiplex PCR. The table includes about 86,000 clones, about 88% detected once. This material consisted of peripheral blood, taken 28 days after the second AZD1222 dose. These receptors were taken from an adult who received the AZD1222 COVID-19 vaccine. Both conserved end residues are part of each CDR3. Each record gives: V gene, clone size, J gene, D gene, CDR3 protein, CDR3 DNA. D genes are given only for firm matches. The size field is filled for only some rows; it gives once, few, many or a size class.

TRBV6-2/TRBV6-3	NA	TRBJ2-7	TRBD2	CASSYSASGSDEQYF	TGTGCCAGCAGTTACTCGGCTAGCGGGAGTGACGAGCAGTACTTC
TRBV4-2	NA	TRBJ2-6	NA	CASSQLSASGANVLTF	TGTGCCAGCAGCCAACTTTCAGCCTCTGGGGCCAACGTCCTGACTTTC
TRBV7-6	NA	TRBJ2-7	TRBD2	CASSSLADEQYF	TGTGCCAGCAGCTCGCTAGCGGACGAGCAGTACTTC
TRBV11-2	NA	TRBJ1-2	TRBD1	CASSLGPRQGNYGYTF	TGTGCCAGCAGCTTAGGTCCGAGACAGGGGAACTATGGCTACACCTTC
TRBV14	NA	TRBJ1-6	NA	CASSEGDMGNSPLHF	TGTGCCAGCAGCGAGGGGGATATGGGAAATTCACCCCTCCACTTT
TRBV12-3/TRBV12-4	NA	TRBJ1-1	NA	CASSGTGATEAFF	TGTGCCAGCAGTGGCACAGGTGCCACTGAAGCTTTCTTT
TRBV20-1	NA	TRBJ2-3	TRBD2	CSASKRESSDTQYF	TGCAGTGCTAGTAAGCGGGAGAGTTCAGATACGCAGTATTTT
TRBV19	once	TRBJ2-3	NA	CASSMPSGTDTQYF	TGTGCCAGTAGTATGCCTAGCGGCACAGATACGCAGTATTTT
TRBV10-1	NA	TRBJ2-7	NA	CASSDRLTEQYF	TGCGCCAGCAGTGATAGGCTAACGGAGCAGTACTTC
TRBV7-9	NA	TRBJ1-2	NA	CASSPRQDIRTNYGYTF	TGTGCCAGCAGCCCCCGACAGGATATCCGGACTAACTATGGCTACACCTTC
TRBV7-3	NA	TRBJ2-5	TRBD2	CASSLTSGRAETQYF	TGTGCCAGCAGCTTAACTAGCGGGAGGGCCGAGACCCAGTACTTC
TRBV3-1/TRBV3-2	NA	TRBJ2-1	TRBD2	CASRPSSGGGNEQFF	TGTGCCAGCAGGCCCTCTAGCGGGGGGGGGAATGAGCAGTTCTTC
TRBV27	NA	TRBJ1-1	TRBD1	CASSLWMAGGTEAFF	TGTGCCAGCAGTTTATGGATGGCAGGGGGCACTGAAGCTTTCTTT
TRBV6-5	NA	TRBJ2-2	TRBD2	CASSFLAGAHTGELFF	TGTGCCAGCAGTTTTCTAGCGGGGGCTCACACCGGGGAGCTGTTTTTT
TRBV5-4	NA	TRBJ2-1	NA	CASTFGSGTYNEQFF	TGTGCCAGCACCTTCGGGTCAGGGACCTACAATGAGCAGTTCTTC
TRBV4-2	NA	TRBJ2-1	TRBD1	CASSQAPVRDRGRNEQFF	TGTGCCAGCAGCCAAGCGCCGGTTAGGGACAGGGGAAGGAATGAGCAGTTCTTC
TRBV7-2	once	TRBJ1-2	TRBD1	CASSRAPTGTANYGYTF	TGTGCCAGCAGCCGTGCTCCCACCGGGACAGCTAACTATGGCTACACCTTC
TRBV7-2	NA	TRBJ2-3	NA	CASSLGRWGDTQYF	TGTGCCAGCAGCTTAGGGCGGTGGGGAGATACGCAGTATTTT
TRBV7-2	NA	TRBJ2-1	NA	CASSPLRNEQFF	TGTGCCAGCAGCCCGCTAAGAAATGAGCAGTTCTTC
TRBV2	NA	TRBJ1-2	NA	CASLPVPSGYTF	TGTGCCAGTCTCCCGGTCCCTAGCGGCTACACCTTC
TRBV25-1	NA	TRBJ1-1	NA	CASSSWGRNTEAFF	TGTGCCAGCAGTTCCTGGGGCCGTAACACTGAAGCTTTCTTT
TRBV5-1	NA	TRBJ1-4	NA	CASSRAYNEKLFF	TGCGCCAGCAGCCGAGCCTATAATGAAAAACTGTTTTTT
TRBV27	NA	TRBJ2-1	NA	CASSLPRVRSYNEQFF	TGTGCCAGCAGTCTCCCGCGGGTACGCTCCTACAATGAGCAGTTCTTC
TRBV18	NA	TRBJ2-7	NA	CASSPISAEQYF	TGTGCCAGCTCACCAATCAGCGCCGAGCAGTACTTC
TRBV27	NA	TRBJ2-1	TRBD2	CASMLAGPAYNEQFF	TGTGCCAGCATGCTAGCGGGACCAGCCTACAATGAGCAGTTCTTC
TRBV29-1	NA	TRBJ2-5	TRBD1	CSYREGQGFQETQYF	TGCAGCTACCGAGAGGGACAGGGATTCCAAGAGACCCAGTACTTC
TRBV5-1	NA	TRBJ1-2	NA	CASSLAAGVNYGYTF	TGCGCCAGCAGCTTGGCCGCAGGGGTTAACTATGGCTACACCTTC
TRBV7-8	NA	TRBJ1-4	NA	CASSLGRYERLFF	TGTGCCAGCAGCTTAGGGAGATATGAAAGACTGTTTTTT
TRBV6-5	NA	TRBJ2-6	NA	CASSAGANVLTF	TGTGCCAGCAGCGCCGGGGCCAACGTCCTGACTTTC
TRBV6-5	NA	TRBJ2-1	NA	CASSYVAGEQFF	TGTGCCAGCAGTTACGTGGCAGGTGAGCAGTTCTTC
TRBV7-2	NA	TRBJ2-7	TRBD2	CASSLNILAGGQGEQYF	TGTGCCAGCAGCCTAAACATCCTAGCGGGAGGACAAGGCGAGCAGTACTTC
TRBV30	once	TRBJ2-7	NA	CAWSVGGSGYEQYF	TGTGCCTGGAGTGTTGGAGGGTCCGGCTACGAGCAGTACTTC
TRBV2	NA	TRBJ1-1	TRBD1	CASSGTGYGTEAFF	TGTGCCAGCAGCGGGACAGGGTATGGCACTGAAGCTTTCTTT
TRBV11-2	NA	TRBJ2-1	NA	CASSRAGGSTHNEQFF	TGTGCCAGCAGCCGGGCCGGGGGCTCGACCCACAATGAGCAGTTCTTC
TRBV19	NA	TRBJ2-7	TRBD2	CASRGLAASLEQYF	TGTGCCAGCCGGGGACTAGCGGCCTCCCTCGAGCAGTACTTC
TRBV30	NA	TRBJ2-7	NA	CAWSPGGPGDYEQYF	TGTGCCTGGAGCCCCGGGGGGCCGGGGGACTACGAGCAGTACTTC
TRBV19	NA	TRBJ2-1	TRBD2	CASSITSGRVGEQFF	TGTGCCAGTAGTATAACTAGCGGGAGGGTCGGTGAGCAGTTCTTC
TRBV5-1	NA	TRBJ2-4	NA	CASSWGDAKNIQYF	TGCGCCAGCAGCTGGGGGGACGCCAAAAACATTCAGTACTTC
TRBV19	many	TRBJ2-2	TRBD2	CASSISLAGAKASGELFF	TGTGCCAGTAGTATCTCACTAGCGGGAGCCAAGGCGTCCGGGGAGCTGTTTTTT
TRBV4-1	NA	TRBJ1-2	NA	CASSLTRRLDYGYTF	TGCGCCAGCAGCCTCACGCGGCGGCTCGACTATGGCTACACCTTC
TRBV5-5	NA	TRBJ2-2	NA	CASSPQTNLNTGELFF	TGTGCCAGCAGCCCTCAGACTAACTTGAACACCGGGGAGCTGTTTTTT
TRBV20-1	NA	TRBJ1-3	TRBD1	CSASRQGAINTIYF	TGCAGTGCTAGTAGGCAGGGGGCGATCAACACCATATATTTT
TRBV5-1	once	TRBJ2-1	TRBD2	CASSPSSGRILNEQFF	TGCGCCAGCAGCCCCAGTAGCGGGAGGATTTTGAATGAGCAGTTCTTC
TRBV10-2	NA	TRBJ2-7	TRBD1	CASRGTGGNYEQYF	TGCGCCAGCAGAGGGACAGGTGGTAACTACGAGCAGTACTTC
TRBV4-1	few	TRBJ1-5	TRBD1	CASSPRQGNQPQHF	TGCGCCAGCAGCCCCAGACAGGGAAATCAGCCCCAGCATTTT
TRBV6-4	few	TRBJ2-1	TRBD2	CASSESGLASSYNEQFF	TGTGCCAGCAGTGAATCGGGACTAGCGTCCTCCTACAATGAGCAGTTCTTC
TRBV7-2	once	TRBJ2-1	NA	CASSLGDTYNEQFF	TGTGCCAGCAGCTTAGGGGACACCTACAATGAGCAGTTCTTC
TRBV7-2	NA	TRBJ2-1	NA	CASSTSFNEQFF	TGTGCCAGCAGCACTAGTTTCAATGAGCAGTTCTTC
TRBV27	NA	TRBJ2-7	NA	CASRSLGTGGEQYF	TGTGCCAGCAGATCCCTGGGGACTGGTGGAGAGCAGTACTTC
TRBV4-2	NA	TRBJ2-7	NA	CASSRRDRAIDYEQYF	TGTGCCAGCAGCCGGAGGGACCGAGCAATAGACTACGAGCAGTACTTC
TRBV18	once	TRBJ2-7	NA	CASSPAGKPYEQYF	TGTGCCAGCTCACCTGCGGGGAAACCCTACGAGCAGTACTTC
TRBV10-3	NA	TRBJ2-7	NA	CAIGYPTYEQYF	TGTGCCATCGGCTACCCAACCTACGAGCAGTACTTC
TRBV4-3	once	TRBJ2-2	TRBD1	CASSQEQKGAVNTGELFF	TGCGCCAGCAGCCAAGAACAGAAGGGGGCAGTGAACACCGGGGAGCTGTTTTTT
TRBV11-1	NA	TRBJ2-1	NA	CASSPTGTGLGEQFF	TGTGCCAGCAGCCCTACAGGGACGGGCTTAGGTGAGCAGTTCTTC
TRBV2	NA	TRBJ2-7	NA	CASSDGPPTYEQYF	TGTGCCAGCAGTGATGGGCCCCCGACCTACGAGCAGTACTTC
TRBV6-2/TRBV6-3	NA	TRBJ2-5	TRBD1	CASSSPGGKKTQYF	TGTGCCAGCAGCTCGCCAGGGGGCAAAAAGACCCAGTACTTC
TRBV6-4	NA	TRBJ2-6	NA	CATGGELTSSGANVLTF	TGTGCCACCGGCGGGGAGCTCACCAGCTCTGGGGCCAACGTCCTGACTTTC
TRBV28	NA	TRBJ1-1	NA	CASRGDRGRGAFF	TGTGCCAGCAGGGGGGACCGGGGGAGGGGAGCTTTCTTT
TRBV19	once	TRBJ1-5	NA	CASKVWTDNQPQHF	TGTGCCAGTAAAGTGTGGACAGACAATCAGCCCCAGCATTTT